The 27 T cell receptor beta chains listed next were all sequenced from one sample in a study of blood T cell repertoires in COVID-19. Here immunoSEQ multiplex PCR was the method, and the copy in TCRdb shows in-frame clones only, minus some. The table includes 300,000 or so clones, more than 70% detected once. Sequenced input: peripheral blood. Receptors were obtained from a woman in her forties or fifties with acute or convalescent COVID-19.

The rearrangement links TRBV7-9 to TRBJ1-1; D unresolved. Germline V gene data show CDR1 as SEHNR and CDR2 as FQNEAQ (reference sequence). Trimming removed 1 base from V and 2 bases from J, with 8 bases in between. The CDR3 consists of 14 residues. In DNA, the CDR3 is TGTGCCAGCAGCTTAGTCGCGGGTAACACTGAAGCTTTCTTT. Its translation is CASSLVAGNTEAFF.

V gene TRBV2 combines with J gene TRBJ2-7; 7 bases line up with TRBD2. The junction had 5 bases not matched to a gene; V was cut back by 1 base and J by 2 bases. CDR3 length: 15 residues. CDR1 and CDR2 (germline): SNHLY, FYNNEI. The CDR3, as DNA: TGTGCCAGCAGTGAAGGAGGACTAGTAACCTACGAGCAGTACTTC. It encodes CASSEGGLVTYEQYF. Full variable domain (remainder filled in from reference TRBV2 and TRBJ2-7): EPEVTQTPSHQVTQMGQEVILRCVPISNHLYFYWYRQILGQKVEFLVSFYNNEISEKSEIFDDQFSVERPDGSNFTLKIRSTKLEDSAMYFCASSEGGLVTYEQYFGPGTRLTVT.

This chain uses TRBV27 with TRBJ1-2; tentative D call: TRBD1 (6 bases). The CDR3 spans 13 residues. Trimming left V 2 bases short and J 8 bases short, with 12 bases between. Germline CDR1 is MNHEY and CDR2 is SMNVEV (reference sequence). The CDR3 DNA reads as TGTGCCAGCAGTTTAGCGGGGGCTCAGGGCTACACCTTC. It specifies CASSLAGAQGYTF.

This clone was recorded once. V is TRBV18 and J is TRBJ2-1; possibly TRBD2 for D (6 bases). This CDR3 comprises 17 residues. The ends were cut back, 6 bases at V and 6 bases at J, with 24 bases in the middle. From germline, CDR1 is KGHSH and CDR2 LQKENI. The CDR3 DNA reads as TGTGCCAGCTCGCTTCCTCCTAGCGTCCCAAAGGGCAATGAGCAGTTCTTC. Translating it yields CASSLPPSVPKGNEQFF.

The rearrangement uses TRBV27 and TRBJ2-2, with 7 nucleotides matching TRBD2. CDR3 size: 15 residues. Germline V CDR1 and CDR2: MNHEY, SMNVEV (reference sequence). J gave up 7 bases and V 6 bases, and 11 bases lay outside the gene matches. The chain's CDR3 is CASRQGRAMNGELFF. CDR3 sequence (DNA): TGTGCCAGCAGGCAAGGGAGGGCCATGAACGGGGAGCTGTTTTTT.

The chain combines TRBV7-9 with TRBJ2-6; 8 bases are a match to TRBD1. This CDR3 contains 15 residues. The trim removed 5 bases at V and 2 bases at J, leaving 2 bases unmatched. The germline V gene encodes CDR1 SEHNR and CDR2 FQNEAQ (reference sequence). DNA of the CDR3: TGTGCCAGCAGCCTACAGGGGGCTGGGGCCAACGTCCTGACTTTC. Translation: CASSLQGAGANVLTF.

The V gene is TRBV28, the J gene TRBJ1-1, with TRBD1 matching 10 bases. The V and J ends lost 3 bases and 1 base, in that order; junction bases with no gene match: 8. Germline CDR1 and CDR2: MDHEN and SYDVKM. The length of the CDR3 is 17 residues. The CDR3 loop reads CASSFPGTGARNTEAFF. CDR3 sequence (DNA): TGTGCCAGCAGTTTTCCCGGGACAGGGGCTAGGAACACTGAAGCTTTCTTT. Full variable domain (missing parts from reference TRBV28 and TRBJ1-1): DVKVTQSSRYLVKRTGEKVFLECVQDMDHENMFWYRQDPGLGLRLIYFSYDVKMKEKGDIPEGYSVSREKKERFSLILESASTNQTSMYLCASSFPGTGARNTEAFFGQGTRLTVV.

V and J are TRBV5-1 and TRBJ1-1, with TRBD1 matching over 7 bases. Germline V lookup: CDR1 SGHRS, CDR2 YFSETQ. CDR3 length: 15 residues. The V gene end was trimmed by 4 bases and the J gene end by 1 base; junction bases not matched to a gene: 7. The CDR3 nucleotides read TGCGCCAGCAGCCCTCCAGGGGGAAAGAACACTGAAGCTTTCTTT. Translation: CASSPPGGKNTEAFF.

This clone was seen just once. This chain uses TRBV7-6 with TRBJ2-7, with D maybe TRBD2 (6 bases). The CDR3 loop spans 14 amino acids. The V and J ends lost 2 bases and 0 bases respectively, with 8 bases between them. Looked up from germline, CDR1 is SGHVS and CDR2 is FNYEAQ. CDR3 in DNA: TGTGCCAGCAGCTTATCCGGGAGCTCCTACGAGCAGTACTTC. Translating gives CASSLSGSSYEQYF. The full variable domain, in which reference TRBV7-6 and TRBJ2-7 provide the parts outside the CDR3, is GAGVSQSPRYKVTKRGQDVALRCDPISGHVSLYWYRQALGQGPEFLTYFNYEAQQDKSGLPNDRFSAERPEGSISTLTIQRTEQRDSAMYRCASSLSGSSYEQYFGPGTRLTVT.

The chain is built from TRBV4-1 and TRBJ2-3; the D is unclear. V lost 3 bases to trimming and J lost 1 base, with 8 bases between them. CDR3 size: 14 residues. CDR1 and CDR2 from the germline V gene are MGHRA and YSYEKL. The chain's CDR3 is CASSQPLGTDTQYF. CDR3 bases: TGCGCCAGCAGCCAGCCCCTAGGCACAGATACGCAGTATTTT.

The chain employs TRBV5-1 and TRBJ2-3, with 7 bases fitting TRBD2. V dropped 4 bases and J dropped 5; count of bases not matched to a gene: 7. Germline V lookup: CDR1 SGHRS, CDR2 YFSETQ. The CDR3 consists of 14 residues. The CDR3 coding sequence is TGCGCCAGCAGCGAGCGGGGCGGGGGAGATACGCAGTATTTT. Translation gives CASSERGGGDTQYF.

The V call is TRBV24-1, the J call TRBJ2-3; the D gene is possibly TRBD1 (5 bases). The CDR3 loop spans 14 amino acids. Between the trimmed V and J ends, which lost 9 bases and 0 bases, there was a span of 12 bases. Germline lookup yields CDR1 KGHDR and CDR2 SFDVKD. The CDR3 sequence: CATQTVGSTDTQYF. CDR3 DNA sequence: TGTGCCACCCAGACAGTAGGGAGCACAGATACGCAGTATTTT.

This chain joins TRBV6-6 and TRBJ2-3; TRBD1 agrees at 8 bases. Per the germline V gene, CDR1 is MNHNY and CDR2 is SVGAGI (reference sequence). The CDR3 extends over 15 amino acids. With V trimmed by 8 bases and J by 9 bases, 16 bases remained unmatched. The CDR3 loop is CASQTNRQGMATQYF. The CDR3 DNA is TGTGCCAGCCAAACTAATAGACAGGGGATGGCCACGCAGTATTTT.

The chain is built from TRBV2 and TRBJ2-3; TRBD2 matches 10 bases. Germline CDR1 is SNHLY and CDR2 is FYNNEI. V shed 8 bases, J shed 2 bases, and the junction held 7 bases outside the gene matches. There are 15 residues in the CDR3. CDR3 sequence: CASGGLADPTDTQYF. Here the CDR3 DNA reads TGTGCCAGCGGCGGACTAGCGGACCCCACAGATACGCAGTATTTT. Drawing the rest from reference TRBV2 and TRBJ2-3, the complete variable domain is EPEVTQTPSHQVTQMGQEVILRCVPISNHLYFYWYRQILGQKVEFLVSFYNNEISEKSEIFDDQFSVERPDGSNFTLKIRSTKLEDSAMYFCASGGLADPTDTQYFGPGTRLTVL.

V gene TRBV27 combines with J gene TRBJ1-1; no clear D gene. The germline CDR1 and CDR2 sequences are MNHEY and SMNVEV (reference sequence). Trimming took off 1 base at V and 6 bases at J, with 18 bases between the two ends. This CDR3 region has 16 residues. The CDR3 region has the DNA TGTGCCAGCAGTTTATACCCCCAAGGCCGGGGTTCTGAAGCTTTCTTT. Its translation: CASSLYPQGRGSEAFF.

This clone was observed once. The V call is TRBV3-1 (or the pseudogene TRBV3-2), the J call TRBJ2-7; D is possibly TRBD2 (6 bases). The ends were cut back, 2 bases at V and 9 bases at J, with 17 bases in the middle. Germline V gene data show CDR1 as LGHDT and CDR2 as YNNKEL (reference sequence). There are 14 residues in the CDR3. The CDR3 nucleotides read TGTGCCAGCAGCCAATTTGCGGGATCTACGGGGCAGTACTTC. It translates to CASSQFAGSTGQYF.

V usage is TRBV6-2 or TRBV6-3 and J usage is TRBJ2-6, with 11 bases aligning to TRBD2. The CDR3 runs to 19 residues. The V gene's germline CDR1 is MNHEY and CDR2 SVGEGT. With V trimmed by 6 bases and J by 2 bases, 12 bases remained unmatched. CDR3 residues: CASSQPRLAGNTGANVLTF. The DNA for the CDR3 is TGTGCCAGCAGCCAACCCCGACTAGCGGGAAACACTGGGGCCAACGTCCTGACTTTC.

V and J are TRBV3-1 (or the pseudogene TRBV3-2) and TRBJ1-4, with 7 bases fitting TRBD1. J was trimmed by 5 bases and V by 2 bases; bases with no gene match: 5. This CDR3 has 15 residues. Germline CDR1 and CDR2: LGHDT and YNNKEL (reference sequence). The CDR3 nucleotides are TGTGCCAGCAGCCAATACGGGACAGAAAATGAAAAACTGTTTTTT. Its protein is CASSQYGTENEKLFF.

This chain connects TRBV7-3 to TRBJ2-5; 9 nucleotides align to TRBD2. The CDR3 is 15 amino acids. Germline CDR1 SGHTA, CDR2 FQGTGA. Trimming at V came to 6 bases and at J to 4 bases, leaving 9 bases not matched to a gene. In DNA, the CDR3 is TGTGCCAGCAGTCAAGGGGGTAGCGGGAGAGAGACCCAGTACTTC. Residues: CASSQGGSGRETQYF.

This clone was recorded once. The chain recombines TRBV7-2 with TRBJ1-3; D is perhaps TRBD1 (5 bases). V was clipped by 1 base and J by 8 bases, with 18 bases between them. This CDR3 has 16 residues. Germline loops: CDR1 SGHTA, CDR2 FQGNSA. In nucleotides, the CDR3 is TGTGCCAGCAGCTTAGGGCGGCAGGGTAATACAGACACCATATATTTT. Protein: CASSLGRQGNTDTIYF.

The chain carries TRBV4-3 and TRBJ2-1; D unresolved. There are 13 residues in the CDR3. V was clipped by 3 bases and J by 2 bases, with 5 bases between them. Germline loops: CDR1 LGHNA, CDR2 YSLEER. The CDR3 DNA sequence: TGCGCCAGCAGCCATGAGACCTACAATGAGCAGTTCTTC. Translating gives CASSHETYNEQFF.

This chain connects TRBV30 to TRBJ2-5; TRBD2 aligns across 12 bases. The germline V gene encodes CDR1 GTSNPN and CDR2 SVGIG (reference sequence). CDR3 size: 15 residues. The J segment lost 1 base and the V segment lost 4 bases, leaving 4 bases of the junction unmatched. The CDR3 DNA reads TGTGCCTGGACTAGCGGGAGGGGACTCCAAGAGACCCAGTACTTC. Amino acid sequence: CAWTSGRGLQETQYF.

This clone occurred once. V usage is TRBV14 and J usage is TRBJ2-3; perhaps TRBD1 as D (5 bases). Between the trimmed V and J ends, which lost 1 base and 3 bases, there was a span of 11 bases. CDR1 and CDR2 from the germline V gene are SGHDN and FVKESK. CDR3 size: 15 residues. The CDR3 coding sequence is TGTGCCAGCAGCCAAGTCCCCCCAGGGACAGATACGCAGTATTTT. It is translated as CASSQVPPGTDTQYF.

This clone appeared a single time. The chain combines TRBV7-2 with TRBJ2-1, with TRBD1 matching 7 bases. V lost 0 bases to trimming and J lost 6 bases; unmatched junction nucleotides: 5. The CDR3 loop spans 15 amino acids. The germline V gene has CDR1 SGHTA and CDR2 FQGNSA. The CDR3 sequence is CASSLATGAGNEQFF. The CDR3 nucleotides are TGTGCCAGCAGCTTAGCAACAGGGGCAGGCAATGAGCAGTTCTTC.

The chain carries TRBV7-9 and TRBJ2-7, with 9 positions matching TRBD2. The CDR3 is 16 amino acids. Germline V gene lookup returns CDR1 SEHNR and CDR2 FQNEAQ (reference sequence). The junction had 10 bases not matched to a gene; V was cut back by 6 bases and J by 1 base. CDR3 coding DNA: TGTGCCAGCAGTCCACTCAGCGGGAGGCTATCCTACGAGCAGTACTTC. Translated: CASSPLSGRLSYEQYF.

The J gene is TRBJ2-3, the V gene TRBV18, with TRBD2 matching 8 bases. Trimming removed 2 bases from V and 8 bases from J; junction bases left unmatched: 9. The CDR3 covers 15 residues. Germline V CDR1 and CDR2: KGHSH, LQKENI. CDR3 amino acids: CASSPSLAGYSTQYF. DNA of the CDR3: TGTGCCAGCTCACCATCTTTAGCGGGATACAGTACGCAGTATTTT.

This clone came up once. The rearrangement links TRBV7-3 to TRBJ1-2; maybe TRBD1 (6 bases). CDR3 size: 13 residues. The germline gives CDR1 SGHTA, CDR2 FQGTGA. V was clipped by 4 bases and J by 5 bases, with 11 bases between them. This CDR3 reads CASSSPDSYGYTF. CDR3 DNA sequence: TGTGCCAGCAGCTCCCCGGACAGTTATGGCTACACCTTC.